This paragraph reports one T cell receptor (beta chain). Its antigen is unidentified. CDR1 SNHLY and CDR2 FYNNEI come from the germline V gene. This CDR3 comprises 17 residues. V dropped 2 bases and J dropped 2 bases, with 19 bases sitting between them. This entry belongs to a study of cytomegalovirus exposure and HLA in healthy donors. Study-level points and caveats: Across donors, sequencing depth was assumed by presence/absence analyses to be roughly uniform.

Primers included in the PCR were 60 Vbeta and 13 Jbeta primers. Profiling relied on immunoSEQ multiplex PCR, and the TCRdb table lists in-frame clones only, not all of them. The sample yields 35,000 to 45,000 clones, roughly two thirds seen once. The genes are TRBV2 and TRBJ2-7; tentative D call: TRBD1 (6 bases). This TCR was sampled from a young man in good health and CMV-seronegative. The specimen was PBMCs. The chain's CDR3 is CASSERKTGQSAYEQYF. DNA of the CDR3: TGTGCCAGCAGTGAAAGGAAAACCGGACAGTCCGCCTACGAGCAGTACTTC.